The clone carrying this T cell receptor (beta chain) was observed many times. Its antigen is still unknown. One end of the junction does not line up with germline, which may come from a read error. TCRdb used MiXCR to reprocess the 5' RACE reads, holding one entry per CDR3 protein. The sample lists 280,000 or so distinct CDR3 sequences; around 8.8% were seen once. The entry originates in a study of identical twins. Study-wide findings and caveats: Models underestimated how often monozygotic twins shared out-of-frame TCR alpha. Clonotypes of the beta chain that were abundant in cord blood carried fewer insertions (memory repertoires showed none).

This CDR3 has 13 amino acids. Per the germline V gene, CDR1 is MNHNS and CDR2 is SASEGT. The sample was also reused in another study, on yellow fever vaccine responses in identical twins. Turning to that study: Reportedly, the T cell response mounted by twins to vaccine seemed partly convergent, partly personalized.

The sample was memory (CD45RO+) T cells sorted from blood. This chain uses TRBV6-1 with TRBJ1-1; 7 positions agree with TRBD1. The source is a woman aged 18 to 35 in good health. CDR3 coding DNA: TGCGCCAGCAGCGGGACAGTGAACACTGAAGCTTTCTTT. This encodes CASSGTVNTEAFF.